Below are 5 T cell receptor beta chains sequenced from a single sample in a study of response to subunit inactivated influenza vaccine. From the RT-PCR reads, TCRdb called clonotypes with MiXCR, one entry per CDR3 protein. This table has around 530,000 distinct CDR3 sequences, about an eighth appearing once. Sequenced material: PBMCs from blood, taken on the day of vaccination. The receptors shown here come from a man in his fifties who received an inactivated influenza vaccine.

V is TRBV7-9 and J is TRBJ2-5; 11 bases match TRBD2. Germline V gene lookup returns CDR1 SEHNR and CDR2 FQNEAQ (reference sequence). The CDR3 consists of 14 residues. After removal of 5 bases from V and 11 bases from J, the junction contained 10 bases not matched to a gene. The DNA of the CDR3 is TGTGCCAGCAGCCAGGGACTAGCGGCCCCGTTGCAGTACTTC. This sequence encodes CASSQGLAAPLQYF.

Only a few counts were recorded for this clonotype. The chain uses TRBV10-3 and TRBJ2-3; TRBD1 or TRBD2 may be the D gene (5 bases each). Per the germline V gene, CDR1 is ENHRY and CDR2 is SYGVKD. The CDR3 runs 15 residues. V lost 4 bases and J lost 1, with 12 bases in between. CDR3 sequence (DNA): TGTGCCATCAGTGTCGGTGGGACCCGCACAGATACGCAGTATTTT. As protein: CAISVGGTRTDTQYF.

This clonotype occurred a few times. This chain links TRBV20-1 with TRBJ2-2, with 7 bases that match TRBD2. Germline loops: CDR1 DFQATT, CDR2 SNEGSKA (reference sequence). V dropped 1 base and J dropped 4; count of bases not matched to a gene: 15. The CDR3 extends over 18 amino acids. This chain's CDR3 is CSARGPLLASSGTGELFF. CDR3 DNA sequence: TGCAGTGCTAGAGGGCCCTTACTAGCGTCGTCGGGCACCGGGGAGCTGTTTTTT.

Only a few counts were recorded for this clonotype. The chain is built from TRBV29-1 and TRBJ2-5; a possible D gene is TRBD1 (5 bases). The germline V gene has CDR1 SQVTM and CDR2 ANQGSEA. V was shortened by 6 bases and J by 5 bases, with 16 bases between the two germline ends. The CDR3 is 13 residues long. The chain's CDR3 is CSVRGRGSETQYF. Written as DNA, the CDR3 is TGCAGCGTCCGCGGTAGGGGTAGTGAGACCCAGTACTTC.

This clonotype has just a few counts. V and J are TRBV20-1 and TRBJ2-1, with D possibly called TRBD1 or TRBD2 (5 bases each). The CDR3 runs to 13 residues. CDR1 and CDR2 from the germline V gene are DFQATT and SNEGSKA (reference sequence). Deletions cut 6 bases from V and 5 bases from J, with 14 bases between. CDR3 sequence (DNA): TGCAGTGCAACCCGGGACGCCAACAATGAGCAGTTCTTC. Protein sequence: CSATRDANNEQFF.